These T cell receptor beta chains were read from a single sample in a study of blood T cell repertoires in COVID-19. Repertoires were generated with immunoSEQ multiplex PCR, while TCRdb's copy carries only in-frame clones and drops some. The sample carries a few hundred thousand clones, 86% recorded once. Sample: peripheral blood. The receptors were sampled from a man between 25 and 39 years old with active or convalescent COVID-19. Both conserved end residues are trimmed from each CDR3. Fields, in order: V gene, D gene, CDR3 protein. D genes are given only for firm matches.

>TRBV7-2|NA
ASSFQTGTNEKLF
>TRBV29-1|NA
SVEKRLRNTEAF
>TRBV19|NA
ASSIGHNYEQY
>TRBV18|NA
ASSHHSSRQPQH
>TRBV7-8|TRBD2
ASSTRASGGYNEQF
>TRBV7-2|NA
ASSLIGTEAF
>TRBV9|TRBD1
ASSVDRGTHGGELF
>TRBV6-5|NA
ASSLEADNYGYT
>TRBV10-3|NA
AISESERRQETQY
>TRBV15|NA
ATSRVQGSYYEQY
>TRBV4-3|TRBD1
ASSQVEGAGEAF
>TRBV29-1|TRBD2
SVSTSGYEQY
>TRBV28|NA
ASNPMTGLRYEQY
>TRBV6-1|NA
ASSEVPPDRGEQF
>TRBV7-9|NA
ASSLGLSYNEQF
>TRBV11-2|TRBD1
ASSFDRGGELF
>TRBV19|NA
ASRGNNSPLH
>TRBV24-1|TRBD1
ATSDPSGQESTDTQY
>TRBV12-3/TRBV12-4|TRBD1
ASSPGQGYEQF
>TRBV5-6|NA
ASSLGQGDYGYT
>TRBV6-1|TRBD1
ASSDPHRDSYNEQF
>TRBV18|NA
ASSPLSRLNSRSEQY
>TRBV3-1/TRBV3-2|NA
ASSRRIRPSFNEKLF
>TRBV2|NA
ASRIDTANGELF
>TRBV27|NA
ASSKGLNQPQH
>TRBV14|TRBD1
ASSQSGTGNEKLF
>TRBV5-4|NA
ASSAIGPGNTIY
>TRBV5-1|TRBD2
ASSSGGRNEQF
>TRBV3-1/TRBV3-2|NA
ASSPRRVSGYT
>TRBV9|TRBD1
ASRAWGQGVTDTQY